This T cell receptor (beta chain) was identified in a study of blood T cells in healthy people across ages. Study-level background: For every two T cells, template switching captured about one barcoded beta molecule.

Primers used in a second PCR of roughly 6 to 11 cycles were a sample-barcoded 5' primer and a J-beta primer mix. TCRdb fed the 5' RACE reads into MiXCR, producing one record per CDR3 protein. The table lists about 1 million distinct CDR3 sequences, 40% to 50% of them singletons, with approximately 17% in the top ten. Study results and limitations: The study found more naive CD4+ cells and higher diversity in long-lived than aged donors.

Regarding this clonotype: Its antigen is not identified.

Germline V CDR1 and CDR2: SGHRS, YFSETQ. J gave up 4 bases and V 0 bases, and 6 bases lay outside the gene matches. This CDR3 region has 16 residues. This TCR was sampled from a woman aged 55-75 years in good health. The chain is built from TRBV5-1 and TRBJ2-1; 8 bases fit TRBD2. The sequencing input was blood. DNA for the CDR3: TGCGCCAGCAGCTTGGGAGTAGCGGGACCTTACAATGAGCAGTTCTTC. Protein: CASSLGVAGPYNEQFF.